The rows below give T cell receptor beta chains drawn from one sample of a study of CD8 T cells in Susac syndrome. TCRdb processed the immunoSEQ multiplex PCR reads anew with MiXCR; each CDR3 protein has one entry. The sample holds about 250,000 distinct CDR3 sequences, 90% to 95% seen once. Sample: CD4+ T cells from PBMCs. The receptors here all came from a human donor with multiple sclerosis. Both conserved end residues are part of each CDR3.

>TRBV7-8|TRBJ1-5
CASSLDSRQGSGPGGNQPQHF
>TRBV29-1|TRBJ1-2
CSVGFRHGYTF
>TRBV20-1|TRBJ2-2
CSANLQGVGELFF
>TRBV3-1|TRBJ1-6
CASSQEKGGNSPLHF
>TRBV12-3/TRBV12-4|TRBJ1-1
CASSWGGNTEAFF
>TRBV29-1|TRBJ1-1
CSVGVGEGTEAFF
>TRBV15|TRBJ2-1
CATSIRSGGANEQFF
>TRBV4-1|TRBJ2-5
CASSQEERWTQYF
>TRBV3-1|TRBJ2-7
CASSPRQGEYEQYF
>TRBV20-1|TRBJ2-1
CSPGRGMSSYNEQFF
>TRBV6-6|TRBJ2-2
CASSYRPSGELFF
>TRBV24-1|TRBJ2-1
CATSERREQFF
>TRBV30|TRBJ2-1
CAWRNMAGGGEQFF
>TRBV27|TRBJ1-5
CASSLSGTHSNQPQHF
>TRBV20-1|TRBJ2-1
CSARLGTKGWYEQFF
>TRBV5-1|TRBJ1-6
CASSLTGTGESSPLHF
>TRBV7-7|TRBJ2-5
CASSLGPAQTSGMTQYF
>TRBV11-2|TRBJ2-5
CASSLVLAAQETQYF
>TRBV7-8|TRBJ1-5
CASSLEGGGTQPQHF
>TRBV19|TRBJ2-7
CATSGLPSYEQYF
>TRBV27|TRBJ1-2
CASRLQGSDYGYTF
>TRBV5-1|TRBJ2-4
CASSLDTGLAKNIQYF
>TRBV7-3|TRBJ2-5
CASSLISVRGASGQYF
>TRBV6-5|TRBJ2-2
CASSYWTSGKAGELFF
>TRBV5-1|TRBJ2-5
CASSLEGSGEETQYF
>TRBV19|TRBJ2-5
CASSRSGAETQYF
>TRBV7-3|TRBJ2-1
CASSRTGGSYNEQFF
>TRBV14|TRBJ1-1
CASSQDRGTGSVTEAFF
>TRBV4-1|TRBJ2-4
CASSPAITSGMKYF
>TRBV6-6|TRBJ2-5
CASSNPRPGHETQYF
>TRBV3-1|TRBJ1-2
CASSQDRILGYTF
>TRBV30|TRBJ1-2
CAWTKGPQRYTF
>TRBV20-1|TRBJ2-2
CSAGRQGAVTGELFF
>TRBV2|TRBJ2-1
CASSEGKNSRTSGRSSYNEQFF
>TRBV12-3/TRBV12-4|TRBJ2-1
CASSLGTGGPSNEQFF
>TRBV5-1|TRBJ1-5
CASSWTGNQPQHF